The 22 T cell receptor beta chains below come from one sample, sequenced in a study of blood T cell repertoires in COVID-19. Sequencing used immunoSEQ multiplex PCR; TCRdb keeps in-frame clones, though not all of them. The sample shows 85,000 to 130,000 clones, roughly 82% of them seen only once. The sequenced material came from peripheral blood. These receptors originate from a man in his 60s with acute or convalescent COVID-19.

The chain employs TRBV3-1 (or the pseudogene TRBV3-2) and TRBJ2-5, with D possibly being TRBD2 (6 bases). V was cut by 0 bases and J by 5 bases, with 10 bases left in between. From germline, CDR1 is LGHDT and CDR2 YNNKEL (reference sequence). This CDR3 spans 14 amino acids. CDR3 in amino acids: CASSQDIGGETQYF. CDR3 sequence (DNA): TGTGCCAGCAGCCAAGATATTGGGGGGGAGACCCAGTACTTC.

The CDR3: CASSAEGTTNYGYTF. The CDR3 DNA is TGTGCCAGCAGTGCCGAAGGGACAACTAACTATGGCTACACCTTC. V usage is TRBV2 and J usage is TRBJ1-2, with D possibly TRBD1 on 6 matching bases. CDR1 is SNHLY and CDR2 is FYNNEI in the germline V gene. This CDR3 region has 15 residues. The ends were cut back, 4 bases at V and 0 bases at J, with 12 bases in the middle.

This clone was seen a handful of times. The CDR3 reads CASSLAGLQGRAFF. In DNA form, the CDR3 reads TGTGCCAGCAGCTTAGCCGGCCTACAGGGGAGAGCTTTCTTT. The genes are TRBV7-2 and TRBJ1-1, with 7 bases identical to TRBD1. Germline V gene lookup returns CDR1 SGHTA and CDR2 FQGNSA. The CDR3 covers 14 residues. V dropped 0 bases and J dropped 10; count of bases not matched to a gene: 8.

The V gene is TRBV5-1, the J gene TRBJ1-1, with D uncertain. CDR1 and CDR2 from the germline V gene are SGHRS and YFSETQ. The CDR3 covers 14 residues. Trimming left V 4 bases short and J 4 bases short, with 14 bases between. The CDR3 reads CASSKWESGTEAFF. The CDR3 DNA is TGCGCCAGCAGCAAATGGGAGTCGGGCACTGAAGCTTTCTTT.

This clone was seen only a few times. The genes are TRBV3-1 (or the pseudogene TRBV3-2) and TRBJ2-5; 7 bases are a match to TRBD2. The CDR3 is 16 amino acids. Looked up from germline, CDR1 is LGHDT and CDR2 is YNNKEL (reference sequence). After removal of 3 bases from V and 4 bases from J, the junction contained 11 bases not matched to a gene. The CDR3, as DNA: TGTGCCAGCAGCCACCCCCCAGGTGCGGGGGTAGAGACCCAGTACTTC. It is translated as CASSHPPGAGVETQYF.

The gene calls are TRBV6-5 and TRBJ1-5; maybe TRBD1 (5 bases). Trimming pared 6 bases from V and 4 bases from J, leaving 13 bases between. CDR1 and CDR2 from the germline V gene are MNHEY and SVGAGI. The CDR3 totals 14 residues. The CDR3 bases are TGTGCCAGCAGCCCCGACAGTGGGAATCAGCCCCAGCATTTT. Its protein is CASSPDSGNQPQHF.

The chain joins TRBV19 to TRBJ2-3, with D possibly TRBD2 on 7 matching bases. The length of the CDR3 is 15 residues. Between the trimmed V and J ends, which lost 4 bases and 2 bases, there was a span of 13 bases. Germline CDR1 reads LNHDA; CDR2 reads SQIVND (reference sequence). CDR3 bases: TGTGCCAGTAGTAACTCGCGGGGGCCCACAGATACGCAGTATTTT. The encoded protein is CASSNSRGPTDTQYF. Full variable domain (remainder filled in from reference TRBV19 and TRBJ2-3): DGGITQSPKYLFRKEGQNVTLSCEQNLNHDAMYWYRQDPGQGLRLIYYSQIVNDFQKGDIAEGYSVSREKKESFPLTVTSAQKNPTAFYLCASSNSRGPTDTQYFGPGTRLTVL.

The V call is TRBV23-1, the J call TRBJ1-5; 11 positions match TRBD1. TRBV23-1 is assigned to the ORF class and has an uncertain function. This CDR3 spans 17 amino acids. V shed 3 bases, J shed 6 bases, and the junction held 10 bases outside the gene matches. The CDR3 reads CASSQLRGGQGVQPQHF. CDR3 sequence (DNA): TGCGCCAGCAGTCAGCTCCGGGGGGGACAGGGGGTTCAGCCCCAGCATTTT.

This clone appeared once. CDR3 in amino acids: CASSFASSYEQYF. CDR3 bases: TGTGCCAGCAGCTTTGCCAGTTCCTACGAGCAGTACTTC. The chain is built from TRBV5-8 and TRBJ2-7; D not resolved. The CDR3 contains 13 residues. CDR1 and CDR2 (germline): SGHTS, YDEGEE. The germline V and J ends were trimmed by 2 bases and 1 base, with 7 bases remaining between them.

The genes are TRBV10-3 and TRBJ1-5, with D perhaps matching TRBD1 (5 bases). The CDR3 consists of 15 residues. Germline CDR1 reads ENHRY; CDR2 reads SYGVKD. Trimming stripped 5 bases from V and 1 base from J, with 12 bases between. The CDR3 is CAISRDSQSNQPQHF. CDR3 nucleotides: TGTGCCATCAGTCGTGACAGCCAAAGCAATCAGCCCCAGCATTTT.

A few counts support this clone. This sequence joins TRBV24-1 and TRBJ2-2; D is perhaps TRBD1 (5 bases). The V and J ends lost 1 base and 4 bases respectively, with 6 bases between them. The CDR3 contains 14 residues. Germline V CDR1 and CDR2: KGHDR, SFDVKD. DNA for the CDR3: TGTGCCACCAGTGATTTAGGGGTCACCGGGGAGCTGTTTTTT. This codes for CATSDLGVTGELFF.

This clone has a handful of counts. The chain has TRBV7-2 and TRBJ1-5; D not certain. Deletions cut 2 bases from V and 2 bases from J, with 7 bases between. The CDR3 has 14 residues. Looked up from germline, CDR1 is SGHTA and CDR2 is FQGNSA. This CDR3 is CASSLNQGNQPQHF. As DNA, the CDR3 is TGTGCCAGCAGCTTAAATCAGGGCAATCAGCCCCAGCATTTT.

V gene TRBV28 combines with J gene TRBJ1-1; D is unclear. This CDR3 has 11 residues. Germline lookup yields CDR1 MDHEN and CDR2 SYDVKM. CDR3 sequence (DNA): TGTTGTATATTTAAGAACACTGAAGCTTTCTTT. Translation: CCIFKNTEAFF.

The genes are TRBV24-1 and TRBJ1-6, with D maybe TRBD1 (5 bases). Trimming stripped 4 bases from V and 7 bases from J, with 10 bases between. Germline loops: CDR1 KGHDR, CDR2 SFDVKD. This CDR3 has 14 residues. The CDR3: CATSEAGKNSPLHF. The CDR3 DNA follows: TGTGCCACCAGTGAAGCAGGGAAGAATTCACCCCTCCACTTT.

The rearrangement joins TRBV2 to TRBJ1-3, with no clear D. V lost 5 bases, J lost 8 bases, and 10 bases lay in between. CDR1 SNHLY and CDR2 FYNNEI come from the germline V gene. The length of the CDR3 is 12 residues. CDR3 nucleotides: TGTGCCAGCAGTCCCACCGGGGACACCATATATTTT. Translating it yields CASSPTGDTIYF.

This rearrangement joins TRBV5-1 to TRBJ2-1; 8 bases map to TRBD1. The CDR3 is 14 residues long. The V and J ends lost 1 base and 7 bases, in that order; junction bases with no gene match: 4. Germline V CDR1 and CDR2: SGHRS, YFSETQ. The CDR3, as DNA: TGCGCCAGCAGCTTGCTGACAGGGGCGAATGAGCAGTTCTTC. This sequence encodes CASSLLTGANEQFF.

The V gene is TRBV6-2 or TRBV6-3, the J gene TRBJ2-5; no clear D gene. The germline V and J ends were trimmed by 4 bases and 5 bases, with 8 bases remaining between them. The CDR3 loop spans 12 amino acids. Germline V lookup: CDR1 MNHEY, CDR2 SVGEGT. The CDR3 nucleotides read TGTGCCAGCAGTTCGACTGGGGAGACCCAGTACTTC. Its protein product is CASSSTGETQYF.

The V gene is TRBV18, the J gene TRBJ1-2, with D possibly being TRBD1 (6 bases). This CDR3 contains 14 residues. The V end was cut by 5 bases, the J end by 3 bases, with 13 bases between. In germline, CDR1 is KGHSH, CDR2 LQKENI. The CDR3 sequence is CASSTGQTDYGYTF. CDR3 nucleotide sequence: TGTGCCAGCTCAACTGGACAGACGGACTATGGCTACACCTTC.

This chain connects TRBV6-1 to TRBJ2-6, with TRBD2 matching 8 bases. Germline assignment: CDR1 MNHNS and CDR2 SASEGT. The CDR3 contains 17 residues. The V and J ends lost 2 bases and 3 bases, in that order; junction bases with no gene match: 6. CDR3 in DNA: TGTGCCAGCAGTGAAAGCTGGCGGGAGGTTGGGGCCAACGTCCTGACTTTC. This sequence encodes CASSESWREVGANVLTF.

This chain joins TRBV19 and TRBJ1-5; TRBD1 is a possible D gene (5 bases). Trimming pared 9 bases from V and 0 bases from J, leaving 18 bases between. The CDR3 runs 16 residues. Germline loops: CDR1 LNHDA, CDR2 SQIVND (reference sequence). Written as DNA, the CDR3 is TGTGCCAGCGATGGGGGGGGAGGGTATAGCAATCAGCCCCAGCATTTT. Translation: CASDGGGGYSNQPQHF.

V is TRBV7-9 and J is TRBJ1-3; tentatively, D is TRBD1 (6 bases). Per germline, CDR1 SEHNR and CDR2 FQNEAQ (reference sequence). This CDR3 comprises 14 residues. Trimming left V 3 bases short and J 2 bases short, with 8 bases between. CDR3 loop: CASSFQGTGNTIYF. The CDR3 DNA reads as TGTGCCAGCAGCTTCCAGGGGACTGGAAACACCATATATTTT. The full variable domain, in which reference TRBV7-9 and TRBJ1-3 provide the parts outside the CDR3, is DTGVSQNPRHKITKRGQNVTFRCDPISEHNRLYWYRQTLGQGPEFLTYFQNEAQLEKSRLLSDRFSAERPKGSFSTLEIQRTEQGDSAMYLCASSFQGTGNTIYFGEGSWLTVV.

The V and J genes are TRBV15 and TRBJ2-7; 10 bases align to TRBD1. The CDR3 covers 15 residues. V lost 1 base and J lost 4; bases outside the gene matches: 4. The V gene's germline CDR1 is LNHNV and CDR2 YYDKDF (reference sequence). Written as DNA, the CDR3 is TGTGCCACCAGCAGAGCGGGGACAGGGGCTTACGAGCAGTACTTC. This codes for CATSRAGTGAYEQYF.